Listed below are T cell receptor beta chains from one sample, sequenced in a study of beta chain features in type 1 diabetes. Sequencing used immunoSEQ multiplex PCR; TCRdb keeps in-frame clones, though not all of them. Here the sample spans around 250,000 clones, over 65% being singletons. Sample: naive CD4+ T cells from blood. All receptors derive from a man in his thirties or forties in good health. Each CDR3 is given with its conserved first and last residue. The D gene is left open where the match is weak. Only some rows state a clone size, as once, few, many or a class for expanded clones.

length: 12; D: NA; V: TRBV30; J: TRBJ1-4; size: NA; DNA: TGTGCCTGGAGTCCCCAGACGTGGAGGCTGTTTTTT; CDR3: CAWSPQTWRLFF
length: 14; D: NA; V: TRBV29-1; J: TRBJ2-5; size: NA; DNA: TGCAGCGGCCGGGACCCAATTCAGAGGGAGACCCAGTACTTC; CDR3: CSGRDPIQRETQYF
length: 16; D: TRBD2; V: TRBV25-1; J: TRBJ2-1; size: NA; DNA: TGTGCCAGCAGTGAACCTACCGCTAGCGGGTGGAATGAGCAGTTCTTC; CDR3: CASSEPTASGWNEQFF
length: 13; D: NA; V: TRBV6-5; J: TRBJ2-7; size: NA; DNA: TGTGCCAGCAGCAAAGCGGTCTCCTACGAGCAGTACTTC; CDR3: CASSKAVSYEQYF
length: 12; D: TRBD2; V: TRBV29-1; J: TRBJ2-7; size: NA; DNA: TGCAGCGGTGTAGCGGGAGGGGAGGAGCAGTACTTC; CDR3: CSGVAGGEEQYF
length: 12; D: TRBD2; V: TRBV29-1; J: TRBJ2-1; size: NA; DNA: TGCAGCGCCCCATCGGGGGGCAATGAGCAGTTCTTC; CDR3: CSAPSGGNEQFF
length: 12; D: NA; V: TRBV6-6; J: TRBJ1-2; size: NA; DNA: TGTGCCAGCAGTTACCCCCAATATGGCTACACCTTC; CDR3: CASSYPQYGYTF
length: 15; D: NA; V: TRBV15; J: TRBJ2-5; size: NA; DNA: TGTGCCACCAGCAGAGAAGGGGCAGATCAAGAGACCCAGTACTTC; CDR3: CATSREGADQETQYF
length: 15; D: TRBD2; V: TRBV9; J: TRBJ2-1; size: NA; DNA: TGTGCCAGCAGCGTAGGGACTAGCGGTAGGAATGAGCAGTTCTTC; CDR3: CASSVGTSGRNEQFF
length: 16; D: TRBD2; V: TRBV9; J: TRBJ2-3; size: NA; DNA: TGTGCCAGCAGCGTACTAGCGGCTGGGGGCACAGATACGCAGTATTTT; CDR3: CASSVLAAGGTDTQYF
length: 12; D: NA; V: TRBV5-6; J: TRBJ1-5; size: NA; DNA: TGTGCCAGCAGCTTGGCTTCCGGACGCCAGCATTTT; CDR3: CASSLASGRQHF
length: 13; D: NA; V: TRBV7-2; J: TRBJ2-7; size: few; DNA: TGTGCCAGCAGCGAAGCCCCCCTCTACGAGCAGTACTTC; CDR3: CASSEAPLYEQYF
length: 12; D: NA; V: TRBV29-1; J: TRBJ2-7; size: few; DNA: TGCAGCGTTGAAATGTCTAGCGACGAGCAGTACTTC; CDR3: CSVEMSSDEQYF
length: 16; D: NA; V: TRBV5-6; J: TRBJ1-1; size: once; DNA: TGTGCCAGCAGCTTCCGTTTTGGTTCAGGGAACACTGAAGCTTTCTTT; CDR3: CASSFRFGSGNTEAFF
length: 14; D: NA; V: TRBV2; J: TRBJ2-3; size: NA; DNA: TGTGCCAGCAGTAAGGAGGGGGCTACAGATACGCAGTATTTT; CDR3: CASSKEGATDTQYF
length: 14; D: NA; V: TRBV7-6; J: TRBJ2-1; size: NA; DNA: TGTGCCAGCAGCTTAGAAGAAAGTGTAAGTGAGCAGTTCTTC; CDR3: CASSLEESVSEQFF
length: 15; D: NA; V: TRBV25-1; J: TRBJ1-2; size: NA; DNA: TGTGCCAGCAGTGAACAGTCAGGGTACCGCTATGGCTACACCTTC; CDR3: CASSEQSGYRYGYTF
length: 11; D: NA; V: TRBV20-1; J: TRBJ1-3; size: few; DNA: TGCAGTGCTCGCGTCGGAAACACCATATATTTT; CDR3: CSARVGNTIYF
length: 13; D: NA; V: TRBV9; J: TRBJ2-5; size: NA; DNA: TGTGCCAGCAGCACCCGGACCGAACAGACCCAGTACTTC; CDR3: CASSTRTEQTQYF
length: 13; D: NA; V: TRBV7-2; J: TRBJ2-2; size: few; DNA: TGTGCCAGCAGCCCGCGGGCTACCGGGGAGCTGTTTTTT; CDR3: CASSPRATGELFF
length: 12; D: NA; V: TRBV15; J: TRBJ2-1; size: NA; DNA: TGTGCCACCAGCAGAGATAAGTATGAGCAGTTCTTC; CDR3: CATSRDKYEQFF
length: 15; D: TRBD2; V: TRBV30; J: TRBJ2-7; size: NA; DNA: TGTGCCTGGAGTGTTGGAGGGCTAGCGGGAGACGAGCAGTACTTC; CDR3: CAWSVGGLAGDEQYF
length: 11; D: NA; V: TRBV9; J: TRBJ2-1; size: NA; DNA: TGTGCCAGCGGCCTCTACAATGAGCAGTTCTTC; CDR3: CASGLYNEQFF
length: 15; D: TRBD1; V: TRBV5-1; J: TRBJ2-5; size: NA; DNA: TGCGCCAGCAGCTTGTACGGGACAGGGGAAGAGACCCAGTACTTC; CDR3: CASSLYGTGEETQYF
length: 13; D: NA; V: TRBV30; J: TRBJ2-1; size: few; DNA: TGTGCCTGGAGTGTCGATAGGAACAATGAGCAGTTCTTC; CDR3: CAWSVDRNNEQFF
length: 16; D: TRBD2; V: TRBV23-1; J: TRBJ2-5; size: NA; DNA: TGCGCCAGCAGACTTCGGGGAGGGCAGGGTCCAGAGACCCAGTACTTC; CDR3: CASRLRGGQGPETQYF
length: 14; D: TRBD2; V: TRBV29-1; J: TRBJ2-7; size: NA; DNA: TGCAGCGTTGAAATGGCGGGGGGATTTAGTGAGCAGTACTTC; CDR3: CSVEMAGGFSEQYF
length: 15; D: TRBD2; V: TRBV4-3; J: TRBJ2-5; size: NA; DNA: TGCGCCAGCAGCCTCCAAGGACTAGTTCCGAAGACCCAGTACTTC; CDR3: CASSLQGLVPKTQYF
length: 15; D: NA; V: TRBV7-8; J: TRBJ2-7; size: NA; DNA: TGTGCCAGCAGCAACAAGGTCCCGGGAGCCTACGAGCAGTACTTC; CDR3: CASSNKVPGAYEQYF
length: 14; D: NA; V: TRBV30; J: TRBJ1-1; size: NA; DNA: TGTGCCTGGAGTCCCGGGACCTGGGACACTGAAGCTTTCTTT; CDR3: CAWSPGTWDTEAFF
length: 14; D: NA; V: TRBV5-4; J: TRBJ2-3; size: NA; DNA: TGTGCCAGCAGCTTTGGTAGAGGCACAGATACGCAGTATTTT; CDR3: CASSFGRGTDTQYF
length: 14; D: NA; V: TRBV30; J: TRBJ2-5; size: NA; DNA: TGTGCCTGGAGTGTGGGACAAAAGACAGAGACCCAGTACTTC; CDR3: CAWSVGQKTETQYF
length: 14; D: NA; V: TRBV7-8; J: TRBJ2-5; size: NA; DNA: TGTGCCAGCAGTTTCCGACAGGTCCAAGAGACCCAGTACTTC; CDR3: CASSFRQVQETQYF
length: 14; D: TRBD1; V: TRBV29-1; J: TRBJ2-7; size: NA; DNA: TGCAGCGTGCATCCCGGACAGGGGGCACGGGAGCAGTACTTC; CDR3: CSVHPGQGAREQYF
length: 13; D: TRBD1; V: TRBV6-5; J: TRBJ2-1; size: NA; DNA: TGTGCCAGCAGTAGACAGGGGGTAAATGAGCAGTTCTTC; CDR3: CASSRQGVNEQFF
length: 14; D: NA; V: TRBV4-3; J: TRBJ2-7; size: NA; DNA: TGCGCCAGCAGCCAGGTCAGGACTGCAGGGGAGCAGTACTTC; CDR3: CASSQVRTAGEQYF